This T cell receptor (beta chain) came from a study of response to subunit inactivated influenza vaccine. Note on this clonotype: Its antigen is not known.

TCRdb processed the RT-PCR reads anew with MiXCR; each CDR3 protein has one entry. This sample has hundreds of thousands of distinct CDR3 sequences, with around 13% found just once. Study-wide findings and caveats: Authors suggested few new T cells are recruited by each seasonal influenza vaccination.

Looked up from germline, CDR1 is SQVTM and CDR2 is ANQGSEA. V was shortened by 3 bases and J by 2 bases, with 13 bases between the two germline ends. The CDR3 is 14 amino acids. The chain has TRBV29-1 and TRBJ1-2; D is unclear. This receptor was obtained from a man aged 45-65 years who received an inactivated influenza vaccine. Source: PBMCs from blood, taken approximately 15 days before vaccination. The CDR3 DNA reads TGCAGCGTTGACCTACCCTCCGTGAACTATGGCTACACCTTC. As protein: CSVDLPSVNYGYTF.